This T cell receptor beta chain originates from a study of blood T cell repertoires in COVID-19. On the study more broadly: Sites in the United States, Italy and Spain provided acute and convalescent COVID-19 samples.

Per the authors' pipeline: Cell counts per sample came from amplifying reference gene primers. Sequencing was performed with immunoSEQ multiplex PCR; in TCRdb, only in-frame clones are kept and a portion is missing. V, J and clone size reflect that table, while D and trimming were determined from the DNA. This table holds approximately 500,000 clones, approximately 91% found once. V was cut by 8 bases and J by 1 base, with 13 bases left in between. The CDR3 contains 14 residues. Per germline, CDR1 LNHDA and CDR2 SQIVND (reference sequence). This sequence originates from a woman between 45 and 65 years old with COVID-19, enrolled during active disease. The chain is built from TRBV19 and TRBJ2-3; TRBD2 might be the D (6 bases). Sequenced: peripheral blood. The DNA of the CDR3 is TGTGCCAGTGCCCAAGGCGGGGGCACAGATACGCAGTATTTT. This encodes CASAQGGGTDTQYF.